Included here is one T cell receptor beta chain sequence, with context. Antigen unknown. Germline assignment: CDR1 SGHRS and CDR2 YFSETQ. The CDR3 is 17 residues long. The ends were cut back, 1 base at V and 1 base at J, with 14 bases in the middle. The data were obtained in a study of identifying expanded T cells in peripheral blood. General study results and limits: Differentially abundant clones: around 1.1 between replicates, 15 to 17 at about two weeks, approximately 19 at four.

Clones were read by immunoSEQ multiplex PCR, and TCRdb kept only the in-frame ones, dropping some. The table lists roughly 100,000 clones, around 88% of them singletons, with roughly 15% in the top ten. The receptor was isolated from a person between 18 and 69 years old in good health. This rearrangement joins TRBV5-1 to TRBJ1-4; weak D call: TRBD1 (6 bases). Sample: blood. The CDR3 region has the DNA TGCGCCAGCAGCTTGCCCCCCACCAGGGGAACTAATGAAAAACTGTTTTTT. Protein sequence: CASSLPPTRGTNEKLFF. Combining the CDR3 with reference TRBV5-1 and TRBJ1-4 gives the whole variable domain KAGVTQTPRYLIKTRGQQVTLSCSPISGHRSVSWYQQTPGQGLQFLFEYFSETQRNKGNFPGRFSGRQFSNSRSEMNVSTLELGDSALYLCASSLPPTRGTNEKLFFGSGTQLSVL.